One sample yielded the 16 T cell receptor beta chains listed below, sequenced in a study of early T cells in non-severe SARS-CoV-2 infection. Via MiXCR, TCRdb re-called the 5' RACE reads, giving one row per CDR3 protein. The sample lists about 72,000 distinct CDR3 sequences; approximately 8.3% were seen once. Sequencing used whole blood. These receptors came from an adult who was a healthcare worker with PCR-confirmed SARS-CoV-2 infection or an uninfected control (not recorded which).

This clonotype was observed many times. The chain combines TRBV20-1 with TRBJ1-1, with D hard to call. The CDR3 length is 13 residues. Trimming pared 0 bases from V and 1 base from J, leaving 6 bases between. CDR1 and CDR2 (germline): DFQATT, SNEGSKA (reference sequence). The CDR3 region is CSARESTNTEAFF. The CDR3 nucleotides are TGCAGTGCTAGAGAATCAACGAACACTGAAGCTTTCTTT.

This chain uses TRBV20-1 with TRBJ2-3; D remains ambiguous. Trimming stripped 5 bases from V and 6 bases from J, with 18 bases between. The germline gives CDR1 DFQATT, CDR2 SNEGSKA (reference sequence). This CDR3 contains 14 residues. CDR3 loop: CSAGTPSRTDTQYF. CDR3 in DNA: TGCAGTGCTGGAACGCCTTCTAGGACCGATACGCAGTATTTT.

The rearrangement joins TRBV6-2 or TRBV6-3 to TRBJ1-2; 9 nucleotides align to TRBD1. Germline V gene data show CDR1 as MNHEY and CDR2 as SVGEGT. This CDR3 has 13 residues. Trimming removed 6 bases from V and 4 bases from J; junction bases left unmatched: 3. The CDR3 reads CASRGQGIYGYTF. The CDR3 coding sequence is TGTGCCAGCAGGGGACAGGGTATCTATGGCTACACCTTC.

As DNA, the CDR3 is TGCGCCAGCAGCCCGACAGGGGAATATGAGCAGTTCTTC. As protein: CASSPTGEYEQFF. This rearrangement joins TRBV5-1 to TRBJ2-1; TRBD1 matches 8 bases. Germline V lookup: CDR1 SGHRS, CDR2 YFSETQ. The CDR3 totals 13 residues. V shed 4 bases and J 8 bases; nucleotides not matched to a gene: 5.

This clonotype has only a few counts. The V call is TRBV18, the J call TRBJ2-5; TRBD1 matches 8 bases. The CDR3 sequence is 14 residues long. Germline CDR1 reads KGHSH; CDR2 reads LQKENI. V shed 6 bases, J shed 2 bases, and the junction held 5 bases outside the gene matches. This chain's CDR3 is CASSPGTGQETQYF. The CDR3 DNA reads TGTGCCAGCTCCCCTGGGACAGGACAAGAGACCCAGTACTTC.

Only a few counts were recorded for this clonotype. The chain carries TRBV9 and TRBJ1-1; the D gene is possibly TRBD1 (5 bases). The CDR3 runs to 15 residues. In germline, CDR1 is SGDLS, CDR2 YYNGEE. V lost 0 bases and J lost 2, with 11 bases in between. CDR3 coding DNA: TGTGCCAGCAGCGTAGAAGGGGCTGAAAACACTGAAGCTTTCTTT. This codes for CASSVEGAENTEAFF.

The DNA of the CDR3 is TGTGCCAGCAGTTTATTAGGGGCTTTCTACGAGCAGTACTTC. Amino acids: CASSLLGAFYEQYF. J is TRBJ2-7 and V is TRBV28; maybe TRBD1 (5 bases). Trimming shortened V by 1 base and J by 3 bases, and 10 bases separated the two germline ends. Germline CDR1 reads MDHEN; CDR2 reads SYDVKM. This CDR3 region has 14 residues.

The V and J genes are TRBV24-1 and TRBJ2-2, with TRBD2 as a possible D gene (5 bases). The CDR3 length is 14 residues. CDR1 and CDR2 (germline): KGHDR, SFDVKD. Trimming left V 2 bases short and J 6 bases short, with 9 bases between. CDR3 region: CATSDSRGAGELFF. The CDR3 coding sequence is TGTGCCACCAGTGATTCTCGGGGTGCCGGGGAGCTGTTTTTT.

The V and J genes are TRBV11-2 and TRBJ2-1; 10 nucleotides agree with TRBD2. V was clipped by 6 bases and J by 7 bases; unmatched bases: 9. CDR1 and CDR2 (germline): SGHAT, FQNNGV. The CDR3 sequence is 15 residues long. CDR3: CASRPLAGALNEQFF. The CDR3 DNA is TGTGCCAGCAGACCTCTAGCGGGAGCTTTAAATGAGCAGTTCTTC.

This clonotype was seen ten or more times. The chain employs TRBV20-1 and TRBJ2-3; a weak D match, TRBD2 (6 bases). Trimming pared 0 bases from V and 2 bases from J, leaving 15 bases between. The CDR3 is 16 residues long. The germline CDR1 and CDR2 sequences are DFQATT and SNEGSKA (reference sequence). The CDR3 loop is CSARERRDFSTDTQYF. CDR3 in DNA: TGCAGTGCTAGAGAGCGGAGGGACTTTTCCACAGATACGCAGTATTTT.

V gene TRBV3-1 combines with J gene TRBJ2-3, with unresolved D. CDR1 and CDR2 (germline): LGHDT, YNNKEL (reference sequence). This CDR3 comprises 15 residues. Trimming took off 4 bases at V and 5 bases at J, with 16 bases between the two ends. CDR3 bases: TGTGCCAGCAGCCGCGATTTCTCGGTGGGAGATACGCAGTATTTT. It yields the protein CASSRDFSVGDTQYF.

This clonotype was counted at least ten times. The V gene is TRBV11-2, the J gene TRBJ2-3, with 10 bases matching TRBD2. From germline, CDR1 is SGHAT and CDR2 FQNNGV. V lost 2 bases to trimming and J lost 4 bases; unmatched junction nucleotides: 9. The CDR3 is made up of 17 amino acids. The CDR3 sequence is CASSLLGSGREADTQYF. Here the CDR3 DNA reads TGTGCCAGCAGCTTATTGGGAAGCGGGAGGGAGGCAGATACGCAGTATTTT.

The rearrangement joins TRBV12-3 or TRBV12-4 to TRBJ2-5; D gene ambiguous. Trimming took 1 base from V and 5 from J, leaving 11 bases between them. The CDR3 consists of 14 residues. The CDR3 sequence is CASSLDARLETQYF. The CDR3 nucleotides are TGTGCCAGCAGTTTAGACGCTCGCTTGGAGACCCAGTACTTC.

This clonotype was seen many times. The rearrangement joins TRBV20-1 to TRBJ2-3, with D possibly matching TRBD2 (6 bases). The ends were cut back, 6 bases at V and 4 bases at J, with 14 bases in the middle. The CDR3 covers 13 residues. Germline V CDR1 and CDR2: DFQATT, SNEGSKA (reference sequence). The CDR3 bases are TGCAGTGCCCGACCGGGGGTATCAGATACGCAGTATTTT. Translating it yields CSARPGVSDTQYF.

This clonotype was recorded at least ten times. This sequence joins TRBV24-1 and TRBJ2-3, with 7 positions matching TRBD1. CDR3 length: 15 amino acids. Germline CDR1 and CDR2: KGHDR and SFDVKD. Trimming cost V 4 bases and J 6 bases; bases outside gene matches: 9. The CDR3 protein is CATSDPRQGSDTQYF. The CDR3 bases are TGTGCCACCAGTGACCCCAGACAGGGATCGGATACGCAGTATTTT.

The V gene is TRBV7-3, the J gene TRBJ2-3; 13 bases match TRBD2. The CDR3 covers 15 residues. V was clipped by 5 bases and J by 3 bases; unmatched bases: 2. Per germline, CDR1 SGHTA and CDR2 FQGTGA. CDR3 DNA sequence: TGTGCCAGCAGCGAGGGACTAGCGGGAACAGATACGCAGTATTTT. Its protein is CASSEGLAGTDTQYF.